The 20 T cell receptor beta chains below come from one sample, sequenced in a study of blood T cell repertoires in COVID-19. Clones were read by immunoSEQ multiplex PCR, and TCRdb kept only the in-frame ones, dropping some. This sample has some 110,000 clones, with roughly 88% found just once. Sequenced: peripheral blood. These receptors all come from a woman in her sixties or seventies with acute or convalescent COVID-19.

The rearrangement links TRBV4-2 to TRBJ2-2; TRBD2 agrees at 7 bases. The germline gives CDR1 LGHNA, CDR2 YNFKEQ. This CDR3 comprises 17 residues. Germline trimming cut 0 bases from V and 3 bases from J; bases unmatched to any gene: 7. The CDR3 loop is CASSQDSASGHTGELFF. CDR3 DNA: TGTGCCAGCAGCCAAGATTCTGCTAGCGGTCACACCGGGGAGCTGTTTTTT.

This chain connects TRBV7-3 to TRBJ2-1, with 9 positions matching TRBD1. Germline V CDR1 and CDR2: SGHTA, FQGTGA. The CDR3 runs to 16 residues. V trimming: 4 bases; J trimming: 8 bases; junction bases outside the gene matches: 12. The CDR3 sequence: CASSSRPGQGNDEQFF. In DNA form, the CDR3 reads TGTGCCAGCAGCTCCAGGCCGGGACAGGGTAACGATGAGCAGTTCTTC.

The chain combines TRBV2 with TRBJ2-7, with 8 bases lining up with TRBD1. Germline CDR1 is SNHLY and CDR2 is FYNNEI. This CDR3 is built from 15 residues. The V segment lost 8 bases and the J segment 1 base; nucleotides outside the gene matches: 10. In nucleotides, the CDR3 is TGTGCCAGCCGGGCATCGACAGGGGCGTCCTACGAGCAGTACTTC. The encoded protein is CASRASTGASYEQYF. The variable domain in full, with the rest retrieved from reference TRBV2 and TRBJ2-7, is EPEVTQTPSHQVTQMGQEVILRCVPISNHLYFYWYRQILGQKVEFLVSFYNNEISEKSEIFDDQFSVERPDGSNFTLKIRSTKLEDSAMYFCASRASTGASYEQYFGPGTRLTVT.

The V call is TRBV5-4, the J call TRBJ2-5; perhaps TRBD2 as D (6 bases). The CDR3 totals 15 residues. Per the germline V gene, CDR1 is SGHNT and CDR2 is YYREEE (reference sequence). Trimming took 1 base from V and 5 from J, leaving 15 bases between them. The CDR3 protein is CASSLWRGLGETQYF. The DNA for the CDR3 is TGTGCCAGCAGCTTGTGGCGGGGTTTGGGGGAGACCCAGTACTTC.

The chain couples TRBV10-3 to TRBJ1-6; 7 bases match TRBD1. J lost 6 bases, V lost 3 bases, and 2 bases had no gene match. CDR1 ENHRY and CDR2 SYGVKD come from the germline V gene. The CDR3 consists of 14 residues. CDR3 loop: CAISEGDSNSPLHF. CDR3 bases: TGTGCCATCAGTGAAGGGGACAGTAATTCACCCCTCCACTTT.

J is TRBJ2-1 and V is TRBV18; no definite D call. Germline V gene sequence: CDR1 KGHSH, CDR2 LQKENI. The CDR3 totals 16 residues. The ends were cut back, 2 bases at V and 0 bases at J, with 11 bases in the middle. The CDR3 is CASSPARSSSYNEQFF. DNA of the CDR3: TGTGCCAGCTCACCAGCCCGATCTAGCTCCTACAATGAGCAGTTCTTC. The full variable domain, in which reference TRBV18 and TRBJ2-1 provide the parts outside the CDR3, is NAGVMQNPRHLVRRRGQEARLRCSPMKGHSHVYWYRQLPEEGLKFMVYLQKENIIDESGMPKERFSAEFPKEGPSILRIQQVVRGDSAAYFCASSPARSSSYNEQFFGPGTRLTVL.

This clone has a handful of counts. This chain links TRBV10-3 with TRBJ2-2, with TRBD2 as a possible D gene (5 bases). V lost 3 bases and J 7 bases, leaving 18 bases between the germline ends. Looked up from germline, CDR1 is ENHRY and CDR2 is SYGVKD. This CDR3 region has 16 residues. CDR3 loop: CAISDPVGPRGGELFF. The CDR3 bases are TGTGCCATCAGTGACCCCGTGGGTCCACGGGGCGGGGAGCTGTTTTTT.

This chain uses TRBV19 with TRBJ1-2; maybe TRBD1 (5 bases). Per the germline V gene, CDR1 is LNHDA and CDR2 is SQIVND (reference sequence). This CDR3 contains 14 residues. The germline V and J ends were trimmed by 4 bases and 4 bases, with 13 bases remaining between them. The CDR3 loop is CASSSQGGSYGYTF. The CDR3 DNA reads TGTGCCAGTAGTAGCCAGGGCGGAAGCTATGGCTACACCTTC.

The V and J genes are TRBV5-1 and TRBJ2-7; the match to TRBD2 covers 7 bases. The trim removed 2 bases at V and 2 bases at J, leaving 4 bases unmatched. Germline V gene lookup returns CDR1 SGHRS and CDR2 YFSETQ. The CDR3 covers 14 residues. The CDR3 here is CASSFREVPYEQYF. CDR3 bases: TGCGCCAGCAGCTTTCGGGAGGTGCCCTACGAGCAGTACTTC.

This chain connects TRBV5-6 to TRBJ2-1, with D perhaps matching TRBD1 (5 bases). The V gene's germline CDR1 is SGHDT and CDR2 YYEEEE. The CDR3 runs to 12 residues. Trimming removed 1 base at V and 13 bases at J, with 12 bases between. The CDR3 reads CASSLYRSSQFF. In nucleotides, the CDR3 is TGTGCCAGCAGCTTGTACAGGTCTTCTCAGTTCTTC.

The chain is built from TRBV27 and TRBJ2-1, with 10 bases matching TRBD2. V gave up 6 bases and J gave up 7 bases; unmatched junction bases: 6. Germline loops: CDR1 MNHEY, CDR2 SMNVEV (reference sequence). This CDR3 is 14 amino acids long. In DNA form, the CDR3 reads TGTGCCAGCAGCCAACTAGCGGGAAAAAATGAGCAGTTCTTC. Translation gives CASSQLAGKNEQFF.

This chain connects TRBV5-1 to TRBJ2-7; D ambiguous. The germline V gene has CDR1 SGHRS and CDR2 YFSETQ. Trimming took off 0 bases at V and 4 bases at J, with 8 bases between the two ends. This CDR3 contains 13 residues. The CDR3 loop reads CASSLDPQYEQYF. DNA of the CDR3: TGCGCCAGCAGCTTGGACCCCCAGTACGAGCAGTACTTC.

The chain has TRBV5-3 and TRBJ2-7, with D possibly matching TRBD1 (5 bases). TRBV5-3 is known as an ORF, though its function is uncertain. V was trimmed by 4 bases and J by 2 bases, leaving 13 bases between them. This CDR3 comprises 14 residues. CDR3 sequence reads: CARSPARAAYEQYF. Here the CDR3 DNA reads TGTGCCAGAAGCCCGGCCAGGGCAGCCTACGAGCAGTACTTC.

The rearrangement uses TRBV6-2 or TRBV6-3 and TRBJ2-7; TRBD2 aligns across 10 bases. The CDR3 spans 16 residues. Germline V CDR1 and CDR2: MNHEY, SVGEGT. V was pared by 4 bases and J by 2 bases, with 8 bases of the junction left unmatched. The DNA of the CDR3 is TGTGCCAGCAGTTGGAATCTAGCGGGGGTTCCCTACGAGCAGTACTTC. Its protein is CASSWNLAGVPYEQYF.

The chain has TRBV7-3 and TRBJ1-4; no definite D call. The germline V and J ends were trimmed by 4 bases and 5 bases, with 8 bases remaining between them. The germline CDR1 and CDR2 sequences are SGHTA and FQGTGA. The CDR3 loop spans 13 amino acids. CDR3 sequence (DNA): TGTGCCAGCAGCTCGGGTCCGAATGAAAAACTGTTTTTT. Translating gives CASSSGPNEKLFF.

V usage is TRBV5-6 and J usage is TRBJ2-7, with a tentative D call TRBD2 (5 bases). Trimming removed 1 base at V and 3 bases at J, with 8 bases between. Germline CDR1 is SGHDT and CDR2 is YYEEEE. This CDR3 is built from 13 residues. CDR3 protein: CASSLRGYYEQYF. As DNA, the CDR3 is TGTGCCAGCAGCTTGAGAGGGTACTACGAGCAGTACTTC.

This clone appeared once. In DNA form, the CDR3 reads TGTGCCAGCAGCTTGGGGAGCCCCTCTGGAAACACCATATATTTT. Its translation: CASSLGSPSGNTIYF. The chain links TRBV5-4 to TRBJ1-3, with D uncertain. Germline CDR1 is SGHNT and CDR2 is YYREEE (reference sequence). The CDR3 spans 15 residues. Trimming pared 0 bases from V and 0 bases from J, leaving 7 bases between.

This chain uses TRBV19 with TRBJ1-5; 9 bases fit TRBD1. Germline CDR1 is LNHDA and CDR2 is SQIVND (reference sequence). The V gene end was trimmed by 7 bases and the J gene end by 2 bases; junction bases not matched to a gene: 15. The CDR3 is 18 amino acids. For the CDR3, the DNA is TGTGCCAGTACTCGGGGGACAGGGCCTCAGGTGGGCAATCAGCCCCAGCATTTT. This sequence encodes CASTRGTGPQVGNQPQHF.

The chain carries TRBV4-2 and TRBJ2-2, with D uncertain. The V and J ends lost 1 base and 4 bases respectively, with 13 bases between them. Germline V gives CDR1 LGHNA, CDR2 YNFKEQ. The CDR3 spans 16 residues. CDR3 sequence (DNA): TGTGCCAGCAGCCAAGTTTCCCTCCCCCGCACCGGGGAGCTGTTTTTT. Its protein is CASSQVSLPRTGELFF.

The chain is built from TRBV9 and TRBJ2-2, with no clear D. Germline V CDR1 and CDR2: SGDLS, YYNGEE. Trimming pared 2 bases from V and 1 base from J, leaving 9 bases between. The CDR3 length is 15 residues. The CDR3 spells CASSVARRNTGELFF. CDR3 nucleotides: TGTGCCAGCAGCGTTGCCAGGCGGAACACCGGGGAGCTGTTTTTT.